The text below deals with one T cell receptor (beta chain). This clonotype occurred many times. Its target antigen remains unknown. No base quality information exists; no much larger clone differs at one position. This entry is derived from a study of CD8+CD57+ T cells in acquired aplastic anemia (dated by TCRdb to 2017 to 2018). With respect to the entire study: DNA extracted from sorted CD4+ and CD8+ cells had a mean of around 3 ug, with a range of roughly 0.18 to 27.4 ug. An average of roughly 10 million reads for CD4+ cells and 11 million or so reads for CD8+ cells was obtained from healthy donor samples.

Genomic DNA served as template for TCR beta VDJ combination and CDR3 sequence profiling. An Illumina HiSeq 2000 was the platform used for TCR repertoire sequencing. In the paper's pipeline: Repertoire assessment relied on Simpson's diversity index, CDR3 size and DJ length profiles, and TRBV/TRBJ rearrangement plots. The most abundant DNA sequence in the deep sequencing data was defined as the immunodominant clone. CDR3 amino acid sequences were screened for sharing across subjects and compared with published repertoires and the VDJdb database. TCRdb reworked the public reads: Q25 trimming with fastp, MiXCR clone assembly, productive beta chains retained. All rows with the same CDR3 protein become a single entry with the most common DNA and genes. Clone size and V and J calls follow TCRdb, not the original study. Here the sample has 200,000 to 250,000 distinct CDR3 sequences; roughly 35% occur a single time. The top ten constitute 0.9% to 1.2% of the sample.

In this study, sorted CD4+ and CD8+ T cells from the blood of healthy subjects and of severe aplastic anemia patients had their TCR repertoires deep-sequenced. Ficoll-Paque density gradient centrifugation was used to isolate peripheral blood mononuclear cells. Before DNA was extracted, CD4+ and CD8+ T cells were sorted using either FACS or magnetic beads. Broader findings and caveats from the paper: Although 25 to 30 CD8+ CDR3 sequences were shared by patients and controls, these sequences appeared highly expressed in patients and within the immunodominant clones of patients. Patients and healthy controls showed no significant difference in CD8+ Simpson's diversity (P=0.060).

V and J are truncated by 2 bases and 9 bases respectively, leaving an intervening sequence of 7 bases. Inclusive of the bounding cysteine and phenylalanine, the CDR3 is 11 residues long. CDR3 DNA is the only sequence kept; it has 33 bases, read in frame from the first base. The sequenced sample was sorted CD4+, CD8+, or CD8+CD57+ T cells (not recorded which) from PBMCs. Here the chain combines TRBV6-7 and TRBJ1-2, with the D segment identity uncertain. TRBV6-7 falls under the ORF class, with uncertain function. The receptor was derived from a human donor in good health, serving as a control. CDR3 protein: CASSYSVRYTF. The nucleotide sequence is given as TGTGCCAGCAGTTACAGCGTGCGCTACACCTTC.